These T cell receptor beta chains were read from a single sample in a study of T-cell reconstitution after alpha-beta-depleted transplantation in children. TCRdb re-analysed the PCR reads in MiXCR, keeping a single row per CDR3 protein. Here the sample spans 240,000 or so distinct CDR3 sequences, approximately 8.9% being singletons. The specimen comprised PBMCs, mostly from graft donor cells, sampled 180 days after TCRalphabeta/CD19-depleted stem cell transplant. Source of these receptors: a male patient under 18 who had a stem cell transplant for acute lymphoblastic leukemia, so the T cells may come from the graft donor. Each CDR3 is given with its conserved first and last residue. The order of the fields is CDR3 length, clone size, J gene, D gene, V gene, CDR3 DNA, CDR3 protein. The D gene is left open where the match is weak. The listing skips clone size in some rows; elsewhere it reads once, few, many or a size class.

cdr3_length: 12
clone_size: NA
j_call: TRBJ2-2
d_call: NA
v_call: TRBV5-4
cdr3_nt: TGTGCCAGCAGCCCGAATCCAGGGGAGCTGTTTTTT
cdr3_aa: CASSPNPGELFF

cdr3_length: 12
clone_size: many
j_call: TRBJ2-1
d_call: NA
v_call: TRBV6-1
cdr3_nt: TGTGCCAGCAGTGAAAGGGTTGGTGAGCAGTTCTTC
cdr3_aa: CASSERVGEQFF

cdr3_length: 12
clone_size: NA
j_call: TRBJ2-2
d_call: NA
v_call: TRBV2
cdr3_nt: TGTGCCAGCGTTCGAGCCCCCGGGGAGCTGTTTTTT
cdr3_aa: CASVRAPGELFF

cdr3_length: 13
clone_size: many
j_call: TRBJ2-5
d_call: TRBD2
v_call: TRBV6-1
cdr3_nt: TGTGCCAGCAGGAGGACTAGCGGAGAGACCCAGTACTTC
cdr3_aa: CASRRTSGETQYF

cdr3_length: 14
clone_size: many
j_call: TRBJ2-1
d_call: NA
v_call: TRBV12-3/TRBV12-4
cdr3_nt: TGTGCCAGCAGAGAAATCAGCTCCTACAATGAGCAGTTCTTC
cdr3_aa: CASREISSYNEQFF

cdr3_length: 12
clone_size: once
j_call: TRBJ1-2
d_call: NA
v_call: TRBV3-1
cdr3_nt: TGTGCCAGCAGCCAGGCCAAGATTGGCTACACCTTC
cdr3_aa: CASSQAKIGYTF

cdr3_length: 13
clone_size: many
j_call: TRBJ1-1
d_call: NA
v_call: TRBV18
cdr3_nt: TGTGCCAGCTCAGGGCTTATGAACACTGAAGCTTTCTTT
cdr3_aa: CASSGLMNTEAFF

cdr3_length: 17
clone_size: many
j_call: TRBJ1-1
d_call: TRBD1
v_call: TRBV27
cdr3_nt: TGTGCCAGCAGTTATTCCCCTCGACAGGGTAGGAACACTGAAGCTTTCTTT
cdr3_aa: CASSYSPRQGRNTEAFF

cdr3_length: 13
clone_size: few
j_call: TRBJ2-7
d_call: NA
v_call: TRBV20-1
cdr3_nt: TGCAGTGCTAGAGATGGCAGGGTTGGCGAGCAGTACTTC
cdr3_aa: CSARDGRVGEQYF

cdr3_length: 16
clone_size: many
j_call: TRBJ2-3
d_call: TRBD2
v_call: TRBV12-3/TRBV12-4
cdr3_nt: TGTGCCAGCAGTTTTGGGGTGGGGAGCGGGAGAGAGACGCAGTATTTT
cdr3_aa: CASSFGVGSGRETQYF

cdr3_length: 17
clone_size: many
j_call: TRBJ2-5
d_call: TRBD2
v_call: TRBV4-1
cdr3_nt: TGCGCCAGCAGCCAAGAAGGTCCTCAGCGGGAGCAAGAGACCCAGTACTTC
cdr3_aa: CASSQEGPQREQETQYF

cdr3_length: 13
clone_size: many
j_call: TRBJ2-1
d_call: NA
v_call: TRBV20-1
cdr3_nt: TGCAGTGCTTTGGCTAGCACTTACAATGAGCAGTTCTTC
cdr3_aa: CSALASTYNEQFF

cdr3_length: 15
clone_size: many
j_call: TRBJ2-7
d_call: TRBD2
v_call: TRBV7-2
cdr3_nt: TGTGCCAGCAGCCTCCGGGGGGGTGGTCTAAGCGAGCAGTACTTC
cdr3_aa: CASSLRGGGLSEQYF

cdr3_length: 14
clone_size: NA
j_call: TRBJ1-2
d_call: NA
v_call: TRBV6-2/TRBV6-3
cdr3_nt: TGTGCCAGCAGTCCAAACAGACAGAACTATGGCTACACCTTC
cdr3_aa: CASSPNRQNYGYTF

cdr3_length: 17
clone_size: many
j_call: TRBJ2-1
d_call: TRBD2
v_call: TRBV7-2
cdr3_nt: TGTGCCAGCAGACCTACTAGCGGGAGAGGCTCCTACAATGAGCAGTTCTTC
cdr3_aa: CASRPTSGRGSYNEQFF